Presented here are 27 T cell receptor beta chains from one specimen sequenced in a study of PD-L1 blockade in urothelial cancer. Time point indicated: peripheral blood 6 weeks after treatment start. Repertoires were generated with immunoSEQ multiplex PCR, while TCRdb's copy carries only in-frame clones and drops some. The sample holds tens of thousands of clones, roughly nine tenths seen once. Sequenced here: PBMCs, sampled around atezolizumab (anti-PD-L1) treatment. The source is a man in his 70s with urothelial cancer.

The chain uses TRBV11-2 and TRBJ2-2, with D maybe TRBD1 (5 bases). Per germline, CDR1 SGHAT and CDR2 FQNNGV. CDR3 length: 16 amino acids. The germline V and J ends were trimmed by 2 bases and 1 base, with 11 bases remaining between them. This CDR3 reads CASSLRLQENTGELFF. The CDR3 nucleotides are TGTGCCAGCAGCTTAAGGCTACAGGAGAACACCGGGGAGCTGTTTTTT.

The V and J genes are TRBV4-2 and TRBJ1-3, with a possible D match to TRBD1 (5 bases). This CDR3 spans 15 amino acids. V was trimmed by 0 bases and J by 2 bases, leaving 8 bases between them. CDR1 is LGHNA, CDR2 YNFKEQ, per germline. For the CDR3, the DNA is TGTGCCAGCAGCCAAGATGGCAGGGCTGGAAACACCATATATTTT. This sequence encodes CASSQDGRAGNTIYF.

The V gene is TRBV7-9, the J gene TRBJ2-1; D is possibly TRBD2 (7 bases). Germline CDR1 and CDR2: SEHNR and FQNEAQ (reference sequence). The CDR3 is 14 amino acids. Between the trimmed V and J ends, which lost 4 bases and 8 bases, there was a span of 15 bases. As DNA, the CDR3 is TGTGCCAGCAGCTCCGCGGGGGCGGTCGATGAGCAGTTCTTC. Its translation: CASSSAGAVDEQFF.

The chain is built from TRBV9 and TRBJ2-2; 10 bases fit TRBD2. This CDR3 has 16 residues. V shed 0 bases, J shed 3 bases, and the junction held 2 bases outside the gene matches. CDR1 is SGDLS and CDR2 is YYNGEE in the germline V gene. The CDR3 here is CASSVDSGRHTGELFF. Written as DNA, the CDR3 is TGTGCCAGCAGCGTAGATAGCGGGAGGCACACCGGGGAGCTGTTTTTT.

This chain uses TRBV27 with TRBJ2-5, with 7 bases lining up with TRBD2. V shed 5 bases and J 1 base; nucleotides not matched to a gene: 13. The CDR3 runs to 17 residues. Germline assignment: CDR1 MNHEY and CDR2 SMNVEV (reference sequence). The CDR3 region is CASSANAAGVSQETQYF. The CDR3 nucleotides read TGTGCCAGCAGTGCGAATGCGGCGGGAGTAAGCCAAGAGACCCAGTACTTC.

In its sample, this clone was seen once. The CDR3 DNA sequence: TGTGCCAGCAGTGCCGGGACAGCTCCGTTTGATGGCTACACCTTC. Encoded protein: CASSAGTAPFDGYTF. The rearrangement uses TRBV7-3 and TRBJ1-2; 7 positions match TRBD1. The CDR3 runs to 15 residues. In germline, CDR1 is SGHTA, CDR2 FQGTGA. With V trimmed by 6 bases and J by 6 bases, 13 bases remained unmatched.

This chain joins TRBV5-1 and TRBJ2-7; 9 bases map to TRBD1. The CDR3 has 14 amino acids. V was pared by 3 bases and J by 6 bases, with 7 bases of the junction left unmatched. Germline CDR1 is SGHRS and CDR2 is YFSETQ. The CDR3 is CASSYDRGWVEQYF. The CDR3 DNA sequence: TGCGCCAGCAGCTACGACAGGGGGTGGGTCGAGCAGTACTTC.

As concerns this clone: Other nucleotide sequences in the sample specify the same CDR3. The CDR3 DNA reads TGTGCTAGCGGGTGGCCCAGGGACACAGATACGCAGTATTTT. This sequence encodes CASGWPRDTDTQYF. The V gene is TRBV6-1, the J gene TRBJ2-3; TRBD2 agrees at 7 bases. Germline V CDR1 and CDR2: MNHNS, SASEGT. The CDR3 contains 14 residues.

The chain links TRBV2 to TRBJ1-1; D perhaps matches TRBD1 (6 bases). The germline V gene encodes CDR1 SNHLY and CDR2 FYNNEI. V was shortened by 4 bases and J by 4 bases, with 16 bases between the two germline ends. The CDR3 totals 15 residues. The CDR3 is CASSVSAGAGTEAFF. The CDR3 DNA follows: TGTGCCAGCAGTGTGTCGGCAGGGGCGGGCACTGAAGCTTTCTTT.

About this clone itself: The junction shows a germline mismatch at one end, possibly a read error. The chain uses TRBV5-1 and TRBJ1-1; perhaps TRBD1 as D (5 bases). Germline-derived CDR1 and CDR2 are SGHRS and YFSETQ. The CDR3 has 15 residues. CDR3 sequence (DNA): TGCGCCAGCAGCAAGGGTGGGGGAGGGAACATTGAAGCTTTCTTT. Its protein is CASSKGGGGNIEAFF.

The rearrangement joins TRBV28 to TRBJ1-1; D is perhaps TRBD1 (5 bases). CDR1 is MDHEN, CDR2 SYDVKM, per germline. The CDR3 length is 13 residues. V dropped 10 bases and J dropped 6 bases, with 18 bases sitting between them. The CDR3: CATAPSGTSEAFF. Here the CDR3 DNA reads TGTGCCACAGCTCCTTCCGGGACTTCTGAAGCTTTCTTT.

The chain joins TRBV27 to TRBJ2-5, with D possibly being TRBD2 (6 bases). The CDR3 consists of 15 residues. Trimming cost V 1 base and J 2 bases, with 11 bases left between them. Germline CDR1 reads MNHEY; CDR2 reads SMNVEV (reference sequence). This chain's CDR3 is CASSLFGGGQETQYF. DNA for the CDR3: TGTGCCAGCAGTTTATTCGGGGGAGGACAAGAGACCCAGTACTTC.

Concerning this clone: The sample has other DNA sequences that encode this CDR3 too. The chain has TRBV4-1 and TRBJ2-7, with D perhaps matching TRBD2 (6 bases). The germline gives CDR1 MGHRA, CDR2 YSYEKL. CDR3 length equals 15 residues. Trimming left V 3 bases short and J 3 bases short, with 15 bases between. The CDR3 spells CASSQPSEGRYEQYF. CDR3 coding DNA: TGCGCCAGCAGCCAGCCGTCGGAGGGTCGCTACGAGCAGTACTTC.

V is TRBV23-1 and J is TRBJ2-1; TRBD1 is a possible D gene (6 bases). TRBV23-1 is classed as an ORF, of uncertain function. The CDR3 contains 16 residues. The V end lost 0 bases, the J end lost 3 bases, and 12 bases lay between the germline ends. The CDR3 DNA reads TGCGCCAGCAGTCAATCGGGGGCTAGGTGCTACAATGAGCAGTTCTTC. Translation gives CASSQSGARCYNEQFF.

This clone occurred a few times. V is TRBV6-6 and J is TRBJ2-7; 8 bases map to TRBD2. After removal of 6 bases from V and 1 base from J, the junction contained 8 bases not matched to a gene. Germline values: CDR1 MNHNY, CDR2 SVGAGI (reference sequence). The CDR3 extends over 15 amino acids. DNA for the CDR3: TGTGCCAGCAGCGCTTCTAGCGGGTTTTCCTACGAGCAGTACTTC. As protein: CASSASSGFSYEQYF.

The chain joins TRBV6-1 to TRBJ2-1; 9 bases are shared with TRBD1. CDR3 length: 15 residues. V was pared by 8 bases and J by 9 bases, with 14 bases of the junction left unmatched. Germline assignment: CDR1 MNHNS and CDR2 SASEGT. CDR3 region: CASSQGTGPRGEQFF. In DNA form, the CDR3 reads TGTGCCAGCTCTCAAGGGACAGGGCCGAGGGGTGAGCAGTTCTTC.

The chain recombines TRBV19 with TRBJ1-2; D gene ambiguous. There are 14 residues in the CDR3. Trimming removed 2 bases at V and 2 bases at J, with 9 bases between. Germline assignment: CDR1 LNHDA and CDR2 SQIVND (reference sequence). CDR3 DNA sequence: TGTGCCAGTAGTATAAAAAGCTCCAACTATGGCTACACCTTC. This translates into CASSIKSSNYGYTF.

The genes are TRBV6-1 and TRBJ1-1; D gene ambiguous. Germline CDR1 MNHNS, CDR2 SASEGT. Trimming pared 3 bases from V and 1 base from J, leaving 6 bases between. The CDR3 is made up of 13 amino acids. CDR3 DNA sequence: TGTGCCAGCAGTGATTCCAGGAACACTGAAGCTTTCTTT. As protein: CASSDSRNTEAFF.

The chain employs TRBV6-1 and TRBJ2-1; 8 nucleotides line up with TRBD2. CDR3 size: 13 residues. J gave up 7 bases and V 6 bases, and 5 bases lay outside the gene matches. Germline-derived CDR1 and CDR2 are MNHNS and SASEGT. For the CDR3, the DNA is TGTGCCAGCAGAGCGGGACTAGGGAATGAGCAGTTCTTC. This sequence encodes CASRAGLGNEQFF.

V gene TRBV6-6 combines with J gene TRBJ2-3; 9 bases agree with TRBD2. V gave up 0 bases and J gave up 6 bases; unmatched junction bases: 4. Germline CDR1 reads MNHNY; CDR2 reads SVGAGI (reference sequence). The CDR3 totals 15 residues. The CDR3 sequence is CASSYSSGRLDTQYF. Written as DNA, the CDR3 is TGTGCCAGCAGTTACTCGAGCGGGAGGTTGGATACGCAGTATTTT.

The chain links TRBV11-2 to TRBJ2-3; the match to TRBD1 covers 9 bases. The ends lost 8 bases at V and 0 bases at J; junction bases unmatched: 6. The CDR3 contains 15 residues. CDR1 SGHAT and CDR2 FQNNGV come from the germline V gene. CDR3 coding DNA: TGTGCCAGCGGAGCCGGGACAGGGAGCACAGATACGCAGTATTTT. It yields the protein CASGAGTGSTDTQYF.

This chain connects TRBV19 to TRBJ1-1; unclear D gene. The germline gives CDR1 LNHDA, CDR2 SQIVND (reference sequence). V lost 2 bases and J lost 5, with 15 bases in between. CDR3 length: 15 residues. CDR3 loop: CASSIPQTAGTEAFF. The CDR3 DNA reads TGTGCCAGTAGTATACCCCAAACCGCGGGGACTGAAGCTTTCTTT.

There are a few counts of this clone. This CDR3 reads CASSRDRVGNQPQHF. CDR3 bases: TGTGCCAGCAGCCGCGACAGGGTTGGCAATCAGCCCCAGCATTTT. The genes are TRBV4-2 and TRBJ1-5; TRBD1 aligns across 7 bases. Germline trimming cut 4 bases from V and 2 bases from J; bases unmatched to any gene: 5. The CDR3 totals 15 residues. In germline, CDR1 is LGHNA, CDR2 YNFKEQ.

The rearrangement joins TRBV28 to TRBJ2-1; D gene uncertain. Trimming took 5 bases from V and 1 from J, leaving 9 bases between them. The CDR3 runs to 14 residues. Per the germline V gene, CDR1 is MDHEN and CDR2 is SYDVKM. The CDR3 loop is CASSLTPSYNEQFF. CDR3 coding DNA: TGTGCCAGCAGTCTGACACCTTCCTACAATGAGCAGTTCTTC.

The chain recombines TRBV5-4 with TRBJ2-4; tentative D call: TRBD2 (7 bases). This CDR3 spans 15 amino acids. Looked up from germline, CDR1 is SGHNT and CDR2 is YYREEE (reference sequence). Trimming took off 3 bases at V and 1 base at J, with 11 bases between the two ends. CDR3 loop: CASSSGGRAKNIQYF. The CDR3 nucleotides are TGTGCCAGCAGCTCGGGGGGCAGGGCCAAAAACATTCAGTACTTC. Looking up the rest from reference TRBV5-4 and TRBJ2-4 gives the full variable domain: ETGVTQSPTHLIKTRGQQVTLRCSSQSGHNTVSWYQQALGQGPQFIFQYYREEENGRGNFPPRFSGLQFPNYSSELNVNALELDDSALYLCASSSGGRAKNIQYFGAGTRLSVL.

The rearrangement uses TRBV18 and TRBJ2-7, with D tentatively TRBD1 (6 bases). Germline V gene sequence: CDR1 KGHSH, CDR2 LQKENI. Trimming removed 2 bases at V and 4 bases at J, with 15 bases between. CDR3 length: 15 amino acids. CDR3 in DNA: TGTGCCAGCTCACCAGATGTAGACAGGATATACGAGCAGTACTTC. Translation gives CASSPDVDRIYEQYF. The whole variable domain, remainder taken from reference TRBV18 and TRBJ2-7, is NAGVMQNPRHLVRRRGQEARLRCSPMKGHSHVYWYRQLPEEGLKFMVYLQKENIIDESGMPKERFSAEFPKEGPSILRIQQVVRGDSAAYFCASSPDVDRIYEQYFGPGTRLTVT.

The chain combines TRBV28 with TRBJ1-2; TRBD1 agrees at 9 bases. Germline assignment: CDR1 MDHEN and CDR2 SYDVKM. Trimming at V came to 3 bases and at J to 4 bases, leaving 6 bases not matched to a gene. The CDR3 consists of 15 residues. The CDR3: CASSFRDRVFYGYTF. The CDR3 region has the DNA TGTGCCAGCAGTTTCAGGGACAGGGTGTTCTATGGCTACACCTTC.